This T cell receptor beta chain was captured by sequencing in a study of blood T cell repertoires in COVID-19. Study-level information: The cDNA or gDNA used as material had been derived from T cells, B-cell-depleted T cells, or PBMCs.

Libraries were prepared by immunoSEQ multiplex PCR; TCRdb keeps only in-frame clonotypes and omits some of them. Found here are approximately 250,000 clones, 80% to 90% of them singletons; the top ten hold around 0.97%. There are a few counts of this clone. CDR1 and CDR2 from the germline V gene are SGHTA and FQGNSA. The CDR3 contains 14 residues. Trimming cost V 7 bases and J 8 bases, with 18 bases left between them. This sequence was found in a man aged 40-49 years with acute or convalescent COVID-19. The chain has TRBV7-2 and TRBJ2-1; D is undetermined. Sequenced material: peripheral blood. The CDR3 nucleotides read TGTGCCAGCATGAATGATTATAGCTTCCATGAGCAGTTCTTC. Translated, it gives CASMNDYSFHEQFF.